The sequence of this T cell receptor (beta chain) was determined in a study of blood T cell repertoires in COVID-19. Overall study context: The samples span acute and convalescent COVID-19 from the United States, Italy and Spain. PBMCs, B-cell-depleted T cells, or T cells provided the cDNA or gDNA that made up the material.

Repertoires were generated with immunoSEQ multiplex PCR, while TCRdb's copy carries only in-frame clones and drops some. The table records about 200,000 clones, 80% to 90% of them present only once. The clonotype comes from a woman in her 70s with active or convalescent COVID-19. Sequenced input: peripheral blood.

CDR3 sequence: CASSLSGRASFVGELFF. The CDR3 DNA is TGTGCCAGCAGCCTGAGCGGGAGGGCCTCTTTCGTCGGGGAGCTGTTTTTT. This sequence joins TRBV3-1 (or the pseudogene TRBV3-2) and TRBJ2-2; 10 nucleotides match TRBD2. Trimming cost V 4 bases and J 7 bases; bases outside gene matches: 12. This CDR3 region has 17 residues. From germline, CDR1 is LGHDT and CDR2 YNNKEL (reference sequence).